This section outlines one TCR beta chain sequence together with its context. The antigen remains unidentified. In germline, CDR1 is SGHRS, CDR2 YFSETQ. Trimming removed 0 bases at V and 0 bases at J, with 10 bases between. This CDR3 has 15 amino acids. The sample comes from a study of T cells after yellow fever vaccination. As for the study in general: For low cell numbers, libraries were made with SMART-Seq v4 Ultra Low Input.

Universal primer sites and UMIs were introduced during 5'RACE template-switching synthesis of TCR cDNA. TCRdb re-called the 5' RACE reads with MiXCR, one entry per CDR3 protein. This table has about 340,000 distinct CDR3 sequences, roughly 9.4% appearing once. Whole-study findings and limits: Repertoires obtained by FACS sorting could include abundant clonotypes that entered as contaminants from the bulk population. The CD4 and CD8 compartments had a small share of their clonotypes in common.

The receptor was derived from a man younger than 35 who received the YFV17D yellow fever vaccine. The source material was PBMCs, sampled on the day of the first yellow fever vaccination. The chain has TRBV5-1 and TRBJ2-7; perhaps D is TRBD1 or TRBD2 (5 bases each). In nucleotides, the CDR3 is TGCGCCAGCAGCTTGGACACCGGGGCCTCCTACGAGCAGTACTTC. Protein product: CASSLDTGASYEQYF.